What follows are 20 T cell receptor beta chains derived from one specimen sequenced in a study of T-cell memory formation after mild COVID-19. TCRdb re-called the 5' RACE reads with MiXCR, one entry per CDR3 protein. The table lists a few hundred thousand distinct CDR3 sequences, around 21% of them singletons, with around 13% in the top ten. What was sequenced was PBMCs or a T cell subset sorted from them (not recorded which). The receptors were gathered from an adult woman who had mild COVID-19 (a few samples of this study predate the infection). Cell type and time point are not known.

The V call is TRBV12-3 or TRBV12-4, the J call TRBJ2-5; 9 positions match TRBD1. The CDR3 is made up of 16 amino acids. V gave up 5 bases and J gave up 1 base; unmatched junction bases: 8. The CDR3 bases are TGTGCCAGCAGTCTCCCGGGACAGGGACTCCAAGAGACCCAGTACTTC. It codes for CASSLPGQGLQETQYF.

The gene calls are TRBV18 and TRBJ2-7, with TRBD1 as a possible D gene (6 bases). The germline V and J ends were trimmed by 2 bases and 2 bases, with 19 bases remaining between them. This CDR3 region has 17 residues. CDR1 and CDR2 (germline): KGHSH, LQKENI. The DNA for the CDR3 is TGTGCCAGCTCACCATGGGACACCCGGGACAAAGCCTACGAGCAGTACTTC. This encodes CASSPWDTRDKAYEQYF.

The chain joins TRBV12-3 or TRBV12-4 to TRBJ1-2; D uncertain. CDR3 length: 11 residues. The germline V and J ends were trimmed by 4 bases and 8 bases, with 8 bases remaining between them. CDR3 coding DNA: TGTGCCAGCAGTTCCTTTAGGGGCTACACCTTC. The encoded protein is CASSSFRGYTF.

The chain uses TRBV11-3 and TRBJ2-3, with 7 bases fitting TRBD1. V dropped 5 bases and J dropped 4; count of bases not matched to a gene: 15. This CDR3 contains 17 residues. Germline V CDR1 and CDR2: SGHNT, YENEEA. CDR3 amino acids: CASSQRTGALPSDTQYF. CDR3 nucleotide sequence: TGTGCCAGCAGCCAGCGAACAGGGGCTCTCCCCTCAGATACGCAGTATTTT.

This clonotype was detected ten times or more. This chain links TRBV7-2 with TRBJ1-5; 8 nucleotides match TRBD1. The J segment lost 5 bases and the V segment lost 4 bases, leaving 1 base of the junction unmatched. Per the germline V gene, CDR1 is SGHTA and CDR2 is FQGNSA. This CDR3 is 13 amino acids long. The chain's CDR3 is CASSSDRDQPQHF. The CDR3 region has the DNA TGTGCCAGCAGCTCGGACAGGGATCAGCCCCAGCATTTT.

The chain couples TRBV24-1 to TRBJ2-2; TRBD1 matches at 8 bases. Germline CDR1 is KGHDR and CDR2 is SFDVKD. The CDR3 covers 15 residues. J was trimmed by 5 bases and V by 3 bases; bases with no gene match: 4. The CDR3 nucleotides are TGTGCCACCAGTGATCATTACAGGGGGACCGGGGAGCTGTTTTTT. It encodes CATSDHYRGTGELFF.

The table lists this clonotype with a few counts. The rearrangement links TRBV6-1 to TRBJ2-7; 7 positions agree with TRBD1. Germline assignment: CDR1 MNHNS and CDR2 SASEGT. V shed 4 bases and J 1 base; nucleotides not matched to a gene: 7. The CDR3 has 15 residues. For the CDR3, the DNA is TGTGCCAGCAGTGGTCGTAGGGGACAGTCCTACGAGCAGTACTTC. It encodes CASSGRRGQSYEQYF.

V and J are TRBV7-2 and TRBJ1-2; TRBD1 aligns across 8 bases. CDR3 length equals 16 residues. V was clipped by 5 bases and J by 7 bases; unmatched bases: 15. Germline V lookup: CDR1 SGHTA, CDR2 FQGNSA. Written as DNA, the CDR3 is TGTGCCAGCAGCCAGATAAGAGGACAGGGCTCTAGTGGCTACACCTTC. This codes for CASSQIRGQGSSGYTF.

This CDR3 reads CATSDSGTGYQPQHF. In DNA, the CDR3 is TGTGCCACCAGTGATTCCGGGACAGGCTATCAGCCCCAGCATTTT. This chain joins TRBV24-1 and TRBJ1-5; 8 nucleotides line up with TRBD1. Losses at the gene ends were 2 bases for V and 5 bases for J; bases not matched to a gene: 4. The V gene's germline CDR1 is KGHDR and CDR2 SFDVKD. CDR3 length equals 15 residues.

This chain connects TRBV18 to TRBJ2-1, with D uncertain. Germline CDR1 KGHSH, CDR2 LQKENI. The V end lost 2 bases, the J end lost 7 bases, and 12 bases lay between the germline ends. CDR3 size: 14 residues. DNA of the CDR3: TGTGCCAGCTCACCAACTCGCCTCGATAATGAGCAGTTCTTC. It codes for CASSPTRLDNEQFF.

CDR3 DNA: TGTGCCAGCAGCCCTCGACTAGCGGGAGAGACCTACGAGCAGTACTTC. It translates to CASSPRLAGETYEQYF. The chain is built from TRBV7-9 and TRBJ2-7, with 12 positions matching TRBD2. The ends lost 5 bases at V and 2 bases at J; junction bases unmatched: 7. This CDR3 has 16 residues. CDR1 and CDR2 from the germline V gene are SEHNR and FQNEAQ (reference sequence).

The table lists this clonotype with many counts. V and J are TRBV7-9 and TRBJ2-1, with 14 nucleotides matching TRBD2. CDR1 and CDR2 (germline): SEHNR, FQNEAQ (reference sequence). V dropped 5 bases and J dropped 6; count of bases not matched to a gene: 6. This CDR3 has 16 residues. CDR3 in amino acids: CASSPTGTSGSNEQFF. DNA for the CDR3: TGTGCCAGCAGCCCGACCGGGACTAGCGGGAGCAATGAGCAGTTCTTC.

V gene TRBV6-6 combines with J gene TRBJ2-2, with D tentatively TRBD2 (6 bases). The germline gives CDR1 MNHNY, CDR2 SVGAGI (reference sequence). The CDR3 sequence is 15 residues long. Trimming cost V 4 bases and J 7 bases, with 16 bases left between them. CDR3 nucleotide sequence: TGTGCCAGCAGTTTATCCGGGAGAAGGGACGGGGAGCTGTTTTTT. It translates to CASSLSGRRDGELFF.

This chain uses TRBV6-5 with TRBJ1-2; 8 positions agree with TRBD1. With V trimmed by 1 base and J by 4 bases, 5 bases remained unmatched. The germline V gene has CDR1 MNHEY and CDR2 SVGAGI. The CDR3 totals 15 residues. CDR3 residues: CASSYLGQEVYGYTF. The CDR3 coding sequence is TGTGCCAGCAGTTACTTGGGACAGGAGGTCTATGGCTACACCTTC.

This clonotype appeared a few times. The rearrangement uses TRBV6-1 and TRBJ2-5; D may be TRBD1 (7 bases). Deletions cut 4 bases from V and 5 bases from J, with 20 bases between. The CDR3 length is 16 residues. Germline CDR1 and CDR2: MNHNS and SASEGT. CDR3 amino acids: CASSGQQGRGGETQYF. Written as DNA, the CDR3 is TGTGCCAGCAGTGGGCAACAGGGGCGGGGTGGTGAGACCCAGTACTTC.

V gene TRBV12-3 or TRBV12-4 combines with J gene TRBJ2-3, with TRBD2 matching over 12 bases. This CDR3 region has 16 residues. V lost 4 bases and J lost 6; bases outside the gene matches: 8. The CDR3 reads CASSSPSGGAGDTQYF. The CDR3, as DNA: TGTGCCAGCAGTTCCCCTAGCGGGGGGGCTGGGGATACGCAGTATTTT.

This clonotype was observed a handful of times. The V gene is TRBV30, the J gene TRBJ2-7; 8 nucleotides agree with TRBD2. This CDR3 region has 15 residues. The ends lost 5 bases at V and 2 bases at J; junction bases unmatched: 11. CDR1 and CDR2 (germline): GTSNPN, SVGIG (reference sequence). DNA of the CDR3: TGTGCCTGGGACGCCGAGGTAGCGGGGACCTACGAGCAGTACTTC. Residues: CAWDAEVAGTYEQYF. The full variable domain, in which reference TRBV30 and TRBJ2-7 provide the parts outside the CDR3, is SQTIHQWPATLVQPVGSPLSLECTVEGTSNPNLYWYRQAAGRGLQLLFYSVGIGQISSEVPQNLSASRPQDRQFILSSKKLLLSDSGFYLCAWDAEVAGTYEQYFGPGTRLTVT.

This clonotype was observed many times. The chain recombines TRBV7-9 with TRBJ1-2; D not resolved. CDR1 and CDR2 (germline): SEHNR, FQNEAQ (reference sequence). The germline V and J ends were trimmed by 1 base and 7 bases, with 4 bases remaining between them. This CDR3 spans 11 amino acids. In nucleotides, the CDR3 is TGTGCCAGCAGCTTAGATGGTGGCTACACCTTC. Protein product: CASSLDGGYTF.

This clonotype has just a few counts. The chain is built from TRBV15 and TRBJ2-1, with D possibly matching TRBD1 (5 bases). The CDR3 is made up of 14 amino acids. Germline assignment: CDR1 LNHNV and CDR2 YYDKDF (reference sequence). Trimming shortened V by 2 bases and J by 6 bases, and 11 bases separated the two germline ends. The DNA for the CDR3 is TGTGCCACCAGCAGACTCACAGGCCTCAATGAGCAGTTCTTC. Its protein is CATSRLTGLNEQFF. The whole variable domain, filled in from reference TRBV15 and TRBJ2-1, reads DAMVIQNPRYQVTQFGKPVTLSCSQTLNHNVMYWYQQKSSQAPKLLFHYYDKDFNNEADTPDNFQSRRPNTSFCFLDIRSPGLGDTAMYLCATSRLTGLNEQFFGPGTRLTVL.

The chain is built from TRBV10-3 and TRBJ2-1; 9 bases fit TRBD2. CDR3 length equals 15 residues. Germline V CDR1 and CDR2: ENHRY, SYGVKD. The J segment lost 9 bases and the V segment lost 5 bases, leaving 11 bases of the junction unmatched. CDR3 residues: CAISPLAGSEGEQFF. CDR3 DNA sequence: TGTGCCATCAGTCCTCTAGCGGGAAGTGAAGGTGAGCAGTTCTTC.